This is a list of T cell receptor beta chains from one sample in a study of cytomegalovirus exposure and HLA in healthy donors. The repertoire was sequenced with immunoSEQ multiplex PCR; TCRdb's copy has only in-frame clones and lacks some. The table records 54,000 or so clones, approximately 52% of them present only once. Sequencing used PBMCs. These receptors all come from a human donor in good health. The CDR3 runs from the conserved cysteine through the conserved F or W. D genes are given only for firm matches. Size is omitted from some rows. Given values are once, few, many or a class for expanded clones.

V,D,size,J,DNA,CDR3
TRBV4-2,TRBD2,once,TRBJ2-5,TGTGCCAGCAGCCAAATCGGGCCAGCCGGGGGGCAAGAGACCCAGTACTTC,CASSQIGPAGGQETQYF
TRBV27,-,-,TRBJ2-7,TGTGCCAGCAGGCCGGCGGGACCTACCTACGAGCAGTACTTC,CASRPAGPTYEQYF
TRBV30,TRBD1,-,TRBJ1-1,TGTGCCTGGAGACCGAACACCGGGACAGGGATCCCTGAAGCTTTCTTT,CAWRPNTGTGIPEAFF
TRBV9,-,-,TRBJ1-6,TGTGCCAGCAGCTCAGGGGTGTCCTATAATTCACCCCTCCACTTT,CASSSGVSYNSPLHF
TRBV20-1,-,once,TRBJ2-3,TGCAGTGCCTGGGGCCGGGATACGCAGTATTTT,CSAWGRDTQYF
TRBV5-3,-,-,TRBJ1-5,TGTGCCAGAAGCGACTCGATTGAGCCCCAGCATTTT,CARSDSIEPQHF
TRBV21-1,-,-,TRBJ1-5,TGTGCCAGCAGCAAGGACGACAGGGCGAATCAGCCCCAGCATTTT,CASSKDDRANQPQHF
TRBV30,-,-,TRBJ1-1,TGTGCCTGGAGTGAGAGCGAAAACACTGAAGCTTTCTTT,CAWSESENTEAFF
TRBV4-1,-,-,TRBJ2-4,TGCGCCAGCAGCCAACCCGGAGTGTCCAAAAACATTCAGTACTTC,CASSQPGVSKNIQYF
TRBV25-1,-,-,TRBJ1-1,TGTGCCAGCAGTTCACCCCAGGGGTGGACTGAAGCTTTCTTT,CASSSPQGWTEAFF
TRBV5-1,TRBD1,-,TRBJ1-1,TGCGCCAGCAGTACGACAGGGGGCCCGAACACTGAAGCTTTCTTT,CASSTTGGPNTEAFF
TRBV2,-,few,TRBJ1-2,TGTGCCAGCAGCGGACGGAGGTCTAACTATGGCTACACCTTC,CASSGRRSNYGYTF
TRBV9,-,-,TRBJ2-3,TGTGCCAGCAGCGTAGGGACATCAGATACGCAGTATTTT,CASSVGTSDTQYF
TRBV9,-,few,TRBJ2-2,TGTGCCAGCAGCTGGGCGGGCGGGGAGCTGTTTTTT,CASSWAGGELFF
TRBV7-9,TRBD1,-,TRBJ1-4,TGTGCCAGCAGCCCCAGGGGGACAGAGAATGAAAAACTGTTTTTT,CASSPRGTENEKLFF
TRBV4-1,TRBD1,-,TRBJ2-7,TGCGCCAGCAGCCGTCAGACAGGGGAAAATTACGAGCAGTACTTC,CASSRQTGENYEQYF
TRBV5-1,TRBD1,-,TRBJ2-1,TGCGCCAGCAGCGGAGGGACAGGGGGTTCCTACAATGAGCAGTTCTTC,CASSGGTGGSYNEQFF
TRBV9,TRBD2,-,TRBJ2-5,TGTGCCAGCAGCGTCTCCGGGACTAGAAGGTTGGAGACCCAGTACTTC,CASSVSGTRRLETQYF
TRBV4-1,TRBD1,-,TRBJ2-3,TGCGCCAGCAAATCCTACGGGACAGCGGCAGATACGCAGTATTTT,CASKSYGTAADTQYF
TRBV7-8,TRBD2,-,TRBJ2-2,TGTGCCAGCAGCGAATGGTTCGGACTAGCGCAGGGGGGGGAGCTGTTTTTT,CASSEWFGLAQGGELFF
TRBV7-9,TRBD1,-,TRBJ2-3,TGTGCCAGCAGCTCAAACAGGGGGCATGATACGCAGTATTTT,CASSSNRGHDTQYF
TRBV21-1,-,few,TRBJ2-5,TGTGCCAGCAGCCGACAGTACCAAGAGACCCAGTACTTC,CASSRQYQETQYF
TRBV13,-,-,TRBJ2-2,TGTGCCAGCAGCTTACAGGGTATGGGGAACACCGGGGAGCTGTTTTTT,CASSLQGMGNTGELFF
TRBV7-2,-,-,TRBJ2-3,TGTGCCAGCAGGATGTATAGCTTAGATACGCAGTATTTT,CASRMYSLDTQYF
TRBV30,TRBD2,few,TRBJ2-3,TGTGCCTGGAGTACGGGACTAGCGGGTACAGATACGCAGTATTTT,CAWSTGLAGTDTQYF
TRBV5-4,TRBD2,few,TRBJ2-1,TGTGCCAGCAGTCGACTAGCGGTTAGCTCCTACAATGAGCAGTTCTTC,CASSRLAVSSYNEQFF
TRBV13,-,-,TRBJ2-7,TGTGCCAGCAGCTTAGCACAGGCTGTCTCCTACGAGCAGTACTTC,CASSLAQAVSYEQYF
TRBV6-1,-,-,TRBJ1-5,TGTGCCAGCAGTGAGCAGGGCAATCAGCCCCAGCATTTT,CASSEQGNQPQHF
TRBV30,TRBD1,once,TRBJ1-2,TGTGCCTGGAGTGAAGGGACAGCTAACTATGGCTACACCTTC,CAWSEGTANYGYTF
TRBV10-3,-,-,TRBJ1-3,TGTGCCATCAGTGCTACAGACCGAAGGAACACCATATATTTT,CAISATDRRNTIYF
TRBV10-1,TRBD2,-,TRBJ2-1,TGCGCCAGCAGTGACGGGGGGACCTACAATGAGCAGTTCTTC,CASSDGGTYNEQFF
TRBV9,-,once,TRBJ1-4,TGTGCCAGCAGCGTAGCCCCCGTTTCCGGGGGGCTACCAAATGAAAAACTGTTTTTT,CASSVAPVSGGLPNEKLFF
TRBV4-1,TRBD1,-,TRBJ2-7,TGCGCCAGCAGCCAAGAGGGGACAGGGACTACCTACGAGCAGTACTTC,CASSQEGTGTTYEQYF
TRBV5-6,-,-,TRBJ1-4,TGTGCCAGCAGCTTAAAGGCCTGGAGGACAACTAATGAAAAACTGTTTTTT,CASSLKAWRTTNEKLFF
TRBV6-5,TRBD2,-,TRBJ2-3,TGTGCCAGCAGTGCCCTAGCGGGGACAGATACGCAGTATTTT,CASSALAGTDTQYF
TRBV4-1,-,-,TRBJ1-1,TGCGCCAGCAGCACCGACTCGGGGAACACTGAAGCTTTCTTT,CASSTDSGNTEAFF
TRBV7-9,-,-,TRBJ1-4,TGTGCCAGCAGCTTAGTGGAACAGATAAATGAAAAACTGTTTTTT,CASSLVEQINEKLFF
TRBV2,-,-,TRBJ2-5,TGTGCCAGCAGCAATCAGGGGGGCGTTAAAGAGACCCAGTACTTC,CASSNQGGVKETQYF
TRBV7-9,-,-,TRBJ1-4,TGTGCCAGCAGCCAGGGAGGAGGGCTAAATGAAAAACTGTTTTTT,CASSQGGGLNEKLFF
TRBV7-3,TRBD2,few,TRBJ2-3,TGTGCCAGCAGCTTAAGGCTAGCGGGGGGGCCCACAGATACGCAGTATTTT,CASSLRLAGGPTDTQYF
TRBV6-1,-,-,TRBJ1-3,TGTGCCAGCAGTGAAGCGGCCAGTTCCTCTGGAAACACCATATATTTT,CASSEAASSSGNTIYF
TRBV6-5,TRBD1,-,TRBJ1-1,TGTGCCAGCAGGCAGACAGGGGGCACTGAAGCTTTCTTT,CASRQTGGTEAFF
TRBV29-1,-,-,TRBJ1-2,TGCAGCGGGACAGACACTTACTATGGCTACACCTTC,CSGTDTYYGYTF
TRBV30,TRBD2,-,TRBJ2-3,TGTGCCTGGAGTAGATGGCGGGGGGCCAGCACAGATACGCAGTATTTT,CAWSRWRGASTDTQYF
TRBV30,-,-,TRBJ1-5,TGTGCCTGGAGTCTTTCGGGGGTCAATCCCCAGCATTTT,CAWSLSGVNPQHF